The clone carrying this TCR beta chain was counted only a few times. Its antigen is undetermined. The record originates from a study of blood T cells in healthy people across ages. The study's findings and limits: The long-lived group displayed more naive CD4+ cells, plus higher diversity, than the aged donors did.

Every donor contributed roughly 11 milliliters of peripheral blood by blood draw. For the second PCR, which ran for 7 to 11 cycles, a sample-barcoded 5' primer and a J-beta primer mix were used. TCRdb called the 5' RACE reads again in MiXCR, with one record for every CDR3 protein. The profile shows about 930,000 distinct CDR3 sequences, 25% to 30% of them singletons. V lost 3 bases and J 5 bases, leaving 17 bases between the germline ends. The V gene's germline CDR1 is SGHKS and CDR2 YYEKEE (reference sequence). The CDR3 extends over 16 amino acids. This sample was shared with a second study, whose subject was T cells of mothers and their children.

The genes are TRBV5-5 and TRBJ1-4, with D tentatively TRBD1 (6 bases). The clonotype originates from a woman in her thirties or forties in good health. The material sequenced was blood. Here the CDR3 DNA reads TGTGCCAGCAGCTCTCAGGGGACCCTTGGGAATGAAAAACTGTTTTTT. Translation: CASSSQGTLGNEKLFF.